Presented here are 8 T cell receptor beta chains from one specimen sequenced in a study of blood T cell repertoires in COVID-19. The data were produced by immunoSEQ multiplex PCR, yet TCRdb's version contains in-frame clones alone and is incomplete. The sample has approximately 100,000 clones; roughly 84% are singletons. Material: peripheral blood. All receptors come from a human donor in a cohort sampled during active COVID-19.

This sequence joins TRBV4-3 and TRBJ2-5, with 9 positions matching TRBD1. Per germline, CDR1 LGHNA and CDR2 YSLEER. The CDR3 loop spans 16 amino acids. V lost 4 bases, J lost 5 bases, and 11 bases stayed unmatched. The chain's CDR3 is CASSRRLTGGGETQYF. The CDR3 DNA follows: TGCGCCAGCAGCCGGCGACTGACAGGGGGTGGCGAGACCCAGTACTTC.

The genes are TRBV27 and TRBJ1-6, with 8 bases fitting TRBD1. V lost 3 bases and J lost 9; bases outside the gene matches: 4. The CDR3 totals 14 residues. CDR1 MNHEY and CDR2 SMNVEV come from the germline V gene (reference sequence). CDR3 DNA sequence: TGTGCCAGCAGTTTCGACAGGGGAACTTCACCCCTCCACTTT. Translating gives CASSFDRGTSPLHF.

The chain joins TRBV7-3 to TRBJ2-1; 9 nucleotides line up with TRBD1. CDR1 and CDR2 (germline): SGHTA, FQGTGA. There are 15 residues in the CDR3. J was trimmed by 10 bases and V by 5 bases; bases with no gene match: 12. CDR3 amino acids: CASSPTGGGRMEQFF. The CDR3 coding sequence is TGTGCCAGCAGCCCAACAGGGGGCGGACGCATGGAGCAGTTCTTC.

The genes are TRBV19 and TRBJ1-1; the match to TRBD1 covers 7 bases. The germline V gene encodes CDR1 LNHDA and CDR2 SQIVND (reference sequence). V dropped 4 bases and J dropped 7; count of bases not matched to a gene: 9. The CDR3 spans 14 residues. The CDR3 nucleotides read TGTGCCAGTAGTACCGAAGGCAACAGGGGTGAAGCTTTCTTT. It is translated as CASSTEGNRGEAFF.

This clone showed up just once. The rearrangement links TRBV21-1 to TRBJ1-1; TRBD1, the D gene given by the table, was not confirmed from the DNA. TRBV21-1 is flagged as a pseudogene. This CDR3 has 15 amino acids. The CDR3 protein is CASPRTGDGNTEAFF. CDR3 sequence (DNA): TGTGCCAGCCCGAGGACAGGGGATGGGAACACTGAAGCTTTCTTT.

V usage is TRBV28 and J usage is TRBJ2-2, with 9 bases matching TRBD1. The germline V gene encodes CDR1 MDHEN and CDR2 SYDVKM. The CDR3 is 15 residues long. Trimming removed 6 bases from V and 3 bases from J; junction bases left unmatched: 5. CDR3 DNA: TGTGCCAGCAGCCCCGGGACAGGGTACACCGGGGAGCTGTTTTTT. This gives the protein CASSPGTGYTGELFF.

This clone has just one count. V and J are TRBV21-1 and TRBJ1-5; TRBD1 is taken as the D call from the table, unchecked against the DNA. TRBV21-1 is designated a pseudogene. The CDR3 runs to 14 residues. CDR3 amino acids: CASSKTGRNQPQHF. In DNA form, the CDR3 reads TGTGCCAGCAGCAAAACAGGCCGGAATCAGCCCCAGCATTTT.

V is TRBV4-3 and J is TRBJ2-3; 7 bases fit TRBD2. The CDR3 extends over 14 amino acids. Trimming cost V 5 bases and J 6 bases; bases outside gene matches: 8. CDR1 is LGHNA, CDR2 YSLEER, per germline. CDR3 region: CASSGKRDADTQYF. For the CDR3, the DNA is TGCGCCAGCAGCGGGAAGCGGGACGCCGATACGCAGTATTTT.